This T cell receptor beta chain was captured in a study of shared clonotypes between healthy human individuals. Positively selected for CCR7, the CD45RO-negative cells used as naive CD8 cells excluded terminally differentiated effector memory CD45RA+ cells. Nashville, Tennessee was home to all donors, who were Caucasian adults. Trimming cost V 6 bases and J 0 bases; bases outside gene matches: 7. Germline V gene lookup returns CDR1 SEHNR and CDR2 FQNEAQ (reference sequence). The CDR3 covers 15 residues. The genomic DNA of each subset was split evenly across several immunoSEQ plates. Using immunoSEQ multiplex PCR, the repertoire was profiled, and TCRdb retains in-frame clones only, with some absent. This sample has about 2,200,000 clones, with under 95% found just once. This clone was observed a few times. Its antigen is currently unknown. Findings and limits, study-wide: Researchers found naive subsets generally carried larger estimated richness than memory subsets.

J is TRBJ1-1 and V is TRBV7-9; 7 bases are shared with TRBD1. This clonotype originated in a man aged 18 to 30 in good health. Some clones in this sample may be carry-over from other donors' samples. The specimen sequenced was naive CD8+ T cells from PBMCs. CDR3 protein: CASRDLDRVNTEAFF. The DNA of the CDR3 is TGTGCCAGCAGGGACCTCGACAGGGTGAACACTGAAGCTTTCTTT.